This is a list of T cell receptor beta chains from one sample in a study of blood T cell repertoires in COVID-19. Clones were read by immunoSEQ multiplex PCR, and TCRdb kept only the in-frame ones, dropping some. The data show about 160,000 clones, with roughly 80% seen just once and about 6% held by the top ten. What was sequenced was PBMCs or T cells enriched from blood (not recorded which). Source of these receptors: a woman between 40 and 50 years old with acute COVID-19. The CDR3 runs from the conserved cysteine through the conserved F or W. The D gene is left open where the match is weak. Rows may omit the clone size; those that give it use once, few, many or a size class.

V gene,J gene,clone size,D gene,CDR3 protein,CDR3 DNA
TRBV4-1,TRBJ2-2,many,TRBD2,CASSRVKEASGNTGELFF,TGCGCCAGCAGCCGAGTAAAAGAGGCTAGCGGCAACACCGGGGAGCTGTTTTTT
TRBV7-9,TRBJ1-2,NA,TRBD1,CASSWDRGSDGYTF,TGTGCCAGCAGTTGGGACAGGGGCTCCGATGGCTACACCTTC
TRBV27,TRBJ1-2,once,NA,CASGAQIGVGYTF,TGTGCCAGCGGGGCACAGATAGGGGTAGGCTACACCTTC
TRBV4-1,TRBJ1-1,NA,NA,CASSQVPGGWTEAFF,TGCGCCAGCAGCCAAGTCCCAGGTGGGTGGACTGAAGCTTTCTTT
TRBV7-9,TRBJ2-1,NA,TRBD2,CAGGVAGLQHNEQFF,TGTGCCGGGGGGGTAGCGGGACTACAACACAATGAGCAGTTCTTC
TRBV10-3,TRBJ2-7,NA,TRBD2,CAISPAGGFYEQYF,TGTGCCATCAGTCCAGCGGGAGGATTCTACGAGCAGTACTTC
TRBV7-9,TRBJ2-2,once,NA,CASSLGLVNTGELFF,TGTGCCAGCAGCTTAGGCCTAGTAAACACCGGGGAGCTGTTTTTT
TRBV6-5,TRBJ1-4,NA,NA,CASKFQGGNEKLFF,TGTGCCAGCAAATTCCAGGGAGGGAATGAAAAACTGTTTTTT
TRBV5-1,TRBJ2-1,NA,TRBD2,CASSLSGEAYNEQFF,TGCGCCAGCAGCTTGAGCGGGGAGGCCTACAATGAGCAGTTCTTC
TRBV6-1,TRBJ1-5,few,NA,CASIDKLQGRVNQPQHF,TGTGCCAGCATTGATAAACTTCAGGGGAGGGTCAATCAGCCCCAGCATTTT